These 2 T cell receptor beta chains originate from one sample sequenced in a study of blood T cell repertoires in COVID-19. The method was immunoSEQ multiplex PCR; TCRdb's version includes in-frame clones alone and lacks a portion of them. There are around 260,000 clones in the sample; roughly nine tenths occur only once, and 2% to 2.5% lies in the top ten. Sequenced material: peripheral blood. The receptors come from a woman aged 25-40 years with COVID-19, enrolled during active disease.

This chain joins TRBV27 and TRBJ1-6; no clear D. Per germline, CDR1 MNHEY and CDR2 SMNVEV (reference sequence). There are 11 residues in the CDR3. Deletions cut 4 bases from V and 9 bases from J, with 4 bases between. The CDR3 region is CASSSSSPLHF. The CDR3 bases are TGTGCCAGCAGTTCCAGTTCACCCCTCCACTTT.

This clone has only one observation. The chain is built from TRBV27 and TRBJ2-2, with 7 nucleotides matching TRBD1. CDR1 and CDR2 from the germline V gene are MNHEY and SMNVEV (reference sequence). Unmatched junction bases numbered 3, after V lost 5 bases and J lost 6 bases. The CDR3 extends over 13 amino acids. The CDR3 sequence is CASSPTGAGELFF. In DNA, the CDR3 is TGTGCCAGCAGTCCCACAGGGGCCGGGGAGCTGTTTTTT.